The clone carrying this T cell receptor beta chain occurred many times. The antigen remains undetermined. V was trimmed by 1 base and J by 0 bases, leaving 16 bases between them. CDR3 size: 18 residues. CDR1 LNHDA and CDR2 SQIVND come from the germline V gene (reference sequence). Researchers took RNA transcripts and amplified TCR beta CDR3 regions from them. In the first round, RT-PCR was carried out with HTBI primers, and a multiplex PCR formed the second round. TCRdb fed the multiplex PCR reads into MiXCR, producing one record per CDR3 protein. Of 200,000 to 250,000 distinct CDR3 sequences detected, under 25% appear once; the ten largest clones hold around 40%. This specimen belongs to a study of Graves' ophthalmopathy and Graves' hyperthyroidism. Looking at the study overall: Peripheral blood sampling occurred at initial diagnosis, before any treatment. Whole-study results and caveats: Blood contained most expanded thyroid clonotypes exceeding 0.001 frequency. Ophthalmopathy progression was predicted with under 71% sensitivity and about 74% specificity.

This TCR derives from a woman aged 50 to 60 with Graves' ophthalmopathy. Sequencing was carried out using peripheral blood. The rearrangement links TRBV19 to TRBJ1-5; D is uncertain. This CDR3 reads CASSIGGRWQNSNQPQHF. The CDR3 nucleotides read TGTGCCAGTAGTATAGGAGGGAGGTGGCAGAATAGCAATCAGCCCCAGCATTTT. The variable domain in full, completed from reference TRBV19 and TRBJ1-5, reads DGGITQSPKYLFRKEGQNVTLSCEQNLNHDAMYWYRQDPGQGLRLIYYSQIVNDFQKGDIAEGYSVSREKKESFPLTVTSAQKNPTAFYLCASSIGGRWQNSNQPQHFGDGTRLSIL.